A selection of T cell receptor beta chains follows, all from one sample in a study of response to subunit inactivated influenza vaccine. In TCRdb, the RT-PCR reads were re-called with MiXCR into one record per CDR3 protein. The repertoire holds 550,000 to 650,000 distinct CDR3 sequences, with 10% to 15% as singletons. The material sequenced was PBMCs from blood, taken on the day of vaccination. The receptors come from a man over 45 who received an inactivated influenza vaccine. The CDR3 runs from the conserved cysteine through the conserved F or W.

V | CDR3
TRBV12-3/TRBV12-4 | CASSGASGAYEQYF
TRBV7-9 | CASSLEGYEQFF
TRBV12-3/TRBV12-4 | CASSSYPGLYNEQFF
TRBV27 | CASSPYQGAGGNTEAFF
TRBV13 | CASSTPQGHSYEQYF
TRBV12-3/TRBV12-4 | CASSGGGGSSYEQYF
TRBV11-2 | CASSLDRHRIEKLFF
TRBV30 | CAWSVFGRAIDTQYF
TRBV6-5 | CASSWGTYSNQPQHF
TRBV12-3/TRBV12-4 | CASSLRSGFSYNTGELFF
TRBV5-5 | CASSLWRGTEAFF
TRBV12-3/TRBV12-4 | CASSVSPPYEQYF
TRBV18 | CASSPNGDTEAFF
TRBV11-2 | CASSLSSIQGVENTEAFF